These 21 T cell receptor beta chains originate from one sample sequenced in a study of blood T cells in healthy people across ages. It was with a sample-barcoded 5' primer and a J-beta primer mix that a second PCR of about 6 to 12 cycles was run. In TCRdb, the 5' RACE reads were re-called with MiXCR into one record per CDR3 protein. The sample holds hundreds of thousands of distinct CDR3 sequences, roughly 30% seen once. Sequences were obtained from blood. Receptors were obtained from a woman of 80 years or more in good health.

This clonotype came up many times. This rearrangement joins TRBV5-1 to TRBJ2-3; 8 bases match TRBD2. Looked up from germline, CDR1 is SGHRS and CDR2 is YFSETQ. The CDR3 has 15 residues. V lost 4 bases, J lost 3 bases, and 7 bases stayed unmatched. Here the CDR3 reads CASSAWTGGTDTQYF. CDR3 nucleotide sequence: TGCGCCAGCAGCGCCTGGACGGGGGGGACAGATACGCAGTATTTT.

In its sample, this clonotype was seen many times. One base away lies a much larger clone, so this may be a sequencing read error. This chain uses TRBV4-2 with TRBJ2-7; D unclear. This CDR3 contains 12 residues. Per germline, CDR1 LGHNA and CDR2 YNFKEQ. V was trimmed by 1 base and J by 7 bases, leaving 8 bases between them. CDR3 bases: TGTGCCAGCAGCCAAGTTTCGGGTGAGCAGTACTTC. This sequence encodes CASSQVSGEQYF.

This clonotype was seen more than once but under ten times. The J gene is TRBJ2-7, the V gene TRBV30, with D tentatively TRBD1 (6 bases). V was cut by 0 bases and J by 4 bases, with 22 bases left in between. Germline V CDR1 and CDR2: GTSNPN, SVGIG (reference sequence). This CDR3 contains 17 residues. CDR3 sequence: CAWSVEQPQGIKYEQYF. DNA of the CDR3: TGTGCCTGGAGTGTTGAACAACCACAGGGAATTAAGTACGAGCAGTACTTC. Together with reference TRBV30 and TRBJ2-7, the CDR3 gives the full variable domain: SQTIHQWPATLVQPVGSPLSLECTVEGTSNPNLYWYRQAAGRGLQLLFYSVGIGQISSEVPQNLSASRPQDRQFILSSKKLLLSDSGFYLCAWSVEQPQGIKYEQYFGPGTRLTVT.

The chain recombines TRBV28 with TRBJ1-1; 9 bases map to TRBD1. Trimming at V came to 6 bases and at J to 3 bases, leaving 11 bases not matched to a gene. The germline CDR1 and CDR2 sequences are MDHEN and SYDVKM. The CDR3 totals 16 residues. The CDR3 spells CASRKEQGALHTEAFF. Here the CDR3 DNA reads TGTGCCAGCAGAAAAGAACAGGGGGCACTGCACACTGAAGCTTTCTTT.

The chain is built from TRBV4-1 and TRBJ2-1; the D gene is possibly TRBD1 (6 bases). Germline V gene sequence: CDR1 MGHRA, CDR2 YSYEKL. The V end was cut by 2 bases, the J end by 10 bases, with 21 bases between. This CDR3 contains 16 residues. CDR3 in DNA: TGCGCCAGCAGCCAACTTAACCTGGACAGAACCTACGAGCAGTTCTTC. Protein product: CASSQLNLDRTYEQFF.

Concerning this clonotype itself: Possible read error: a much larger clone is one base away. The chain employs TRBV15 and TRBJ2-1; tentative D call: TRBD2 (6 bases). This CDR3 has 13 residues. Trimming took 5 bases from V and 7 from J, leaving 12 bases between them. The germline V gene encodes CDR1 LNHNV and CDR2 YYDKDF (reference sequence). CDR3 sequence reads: CATSGGTWNEQFF. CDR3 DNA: TGTGCCACCAGCGGAGGGACCTGGAATGAGCAGTTCTTC.

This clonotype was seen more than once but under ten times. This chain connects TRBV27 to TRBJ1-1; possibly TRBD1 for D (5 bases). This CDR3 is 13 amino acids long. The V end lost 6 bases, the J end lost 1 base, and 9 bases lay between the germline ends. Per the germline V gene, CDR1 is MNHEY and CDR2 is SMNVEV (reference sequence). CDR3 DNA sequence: TGTGCCAGCAGGGAGACAGCGAACACTGAAGCTTTCTTT. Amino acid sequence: CASRETANTEAFF.

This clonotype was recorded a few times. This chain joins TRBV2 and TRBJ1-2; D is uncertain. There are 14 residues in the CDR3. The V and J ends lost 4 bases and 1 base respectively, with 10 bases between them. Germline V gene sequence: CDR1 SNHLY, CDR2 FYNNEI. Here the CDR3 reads CASSADGGNYGYTF. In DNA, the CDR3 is TGTGCCAGCAGTGCCGATGGTGGTAACTATGGCTACACCTTC.

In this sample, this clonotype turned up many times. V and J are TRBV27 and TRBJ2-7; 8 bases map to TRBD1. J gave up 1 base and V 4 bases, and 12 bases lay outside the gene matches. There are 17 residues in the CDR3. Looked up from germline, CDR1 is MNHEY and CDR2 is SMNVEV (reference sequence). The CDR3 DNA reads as TGTGCCAGCAGTTGGGCTATGCAGGGGGCTGGTTCCTACGAGCAGTACTTC. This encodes CASSWAMQGAGSYEQYF.

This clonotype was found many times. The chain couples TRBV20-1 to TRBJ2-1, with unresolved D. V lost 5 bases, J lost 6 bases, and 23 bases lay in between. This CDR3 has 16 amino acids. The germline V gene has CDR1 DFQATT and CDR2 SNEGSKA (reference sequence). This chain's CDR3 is CSAQVAGVGVTNEQFF. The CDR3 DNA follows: TGCAGTGCTCAAGTAGCCGGTGTGGGCGTGACCAATGAGCAGTTCTTC.

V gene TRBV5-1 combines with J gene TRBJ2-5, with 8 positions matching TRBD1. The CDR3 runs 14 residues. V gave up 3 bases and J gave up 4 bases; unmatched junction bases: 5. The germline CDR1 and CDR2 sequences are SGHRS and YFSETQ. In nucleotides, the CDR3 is TGCGCCAGCAGCTGGGGGACAGGTTTAGAGACCCAGTACTTC. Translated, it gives CASSWGTGLETQYF.

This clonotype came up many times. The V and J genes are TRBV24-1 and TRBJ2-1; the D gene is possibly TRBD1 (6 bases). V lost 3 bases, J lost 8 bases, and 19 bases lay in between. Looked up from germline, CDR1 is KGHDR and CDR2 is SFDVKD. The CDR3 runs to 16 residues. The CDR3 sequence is CATSDPTKDRRDEQFF. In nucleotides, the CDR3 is TGTGCCACCAGTGATCCGACCAAAGACAGGCGGGATGAGCAGTTCTTC.

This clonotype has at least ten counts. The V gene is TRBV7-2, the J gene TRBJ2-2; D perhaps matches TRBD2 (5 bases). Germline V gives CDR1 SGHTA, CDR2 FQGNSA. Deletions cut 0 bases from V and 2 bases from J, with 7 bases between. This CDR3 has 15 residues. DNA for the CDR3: TGTGCCAGCAGCTTAGCCCTAGCTAACACCGGGGAGCTGTTTTTT. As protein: CASSLALANTGELFF. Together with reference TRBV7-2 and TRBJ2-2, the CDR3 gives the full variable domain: GAGVSQSPSNKVTEKGKDVELRCDPISGHTALYWYRQSLGQGLEFLIYFQGNSAPDKSGLPSDRFSAERTGGSVSTLTIQRTQQEDSAVYLCASSLALANTGELFFGEGSRLTVL.

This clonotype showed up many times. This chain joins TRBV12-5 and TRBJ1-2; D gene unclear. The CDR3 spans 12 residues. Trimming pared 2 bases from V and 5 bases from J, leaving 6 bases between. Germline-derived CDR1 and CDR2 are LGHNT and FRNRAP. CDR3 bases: TGTGCTAGTGGTTTGCCACGGTATGGCTACACCTTC. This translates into CASGLPRYGYTF.

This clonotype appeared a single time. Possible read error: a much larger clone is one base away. The CDR3 sequence: CSTRDLRLGGYGYTF. In nucleotides, the CDR3 is TGCAGTACTAGAGATCTCAGGTTGGGCGGGTACGGCTACACCTTC. This chain joins TRBV20-1 and TRBJ1-2; D is uncertain. Germline V gene data show CDR1 as DFQATT and CDR2 as SNEGSKA (reference sequence). The CDR3 has 15 amino acids.

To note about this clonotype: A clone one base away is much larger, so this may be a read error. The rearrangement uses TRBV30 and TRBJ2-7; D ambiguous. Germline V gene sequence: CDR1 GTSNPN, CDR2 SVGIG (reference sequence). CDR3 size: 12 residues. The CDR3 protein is CARSVGPYEQYF. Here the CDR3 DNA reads TGTGCCCGGAGTGTAGGTCCCTACGAGCAGTACTTC. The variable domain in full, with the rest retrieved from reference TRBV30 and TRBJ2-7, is SQTIHQWPATLVQPVGSPLSLECTVEGTSNPNLYWYRQAAGRGLQLLFYSVGIGQISSEVPQNLSASRPQDRQFILSSKKLLLSDSGFYLCARSVGPYEQYFGPGTRLTVT.

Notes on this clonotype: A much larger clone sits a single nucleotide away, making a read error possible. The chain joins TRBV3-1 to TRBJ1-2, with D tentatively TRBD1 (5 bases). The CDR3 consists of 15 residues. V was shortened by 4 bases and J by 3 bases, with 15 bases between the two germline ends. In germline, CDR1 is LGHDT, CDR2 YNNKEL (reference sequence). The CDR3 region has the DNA TGTGCCAGCAGCCGCCATGGGGGGGTGGACTATGGCTACACCTTC. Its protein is CASSRHGGVDYGYTF.

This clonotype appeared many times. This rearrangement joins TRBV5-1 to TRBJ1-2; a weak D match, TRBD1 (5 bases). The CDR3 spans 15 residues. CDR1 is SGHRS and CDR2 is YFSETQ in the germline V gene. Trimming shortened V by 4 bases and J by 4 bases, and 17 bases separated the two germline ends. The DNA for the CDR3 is TGCGCCAGCAGCGGGGTAAGAGGGGCCGGCTATGGCTACACCTTC. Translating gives CASSGVRGAGYGYTF.

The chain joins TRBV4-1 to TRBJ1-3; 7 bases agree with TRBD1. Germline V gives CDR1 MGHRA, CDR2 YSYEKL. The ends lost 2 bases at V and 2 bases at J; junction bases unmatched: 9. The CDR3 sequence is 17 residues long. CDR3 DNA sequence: TGCGCCAGCAGCCAAAACCCGGGACAGATGACTGGAAACACCATATATTTT. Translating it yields CASSQNPGQMTGNTIYF.

CDR3 sequence (DNA): TGTGCCGGCGGGGACAGGAGGAACACTGAAGCTTTCTTT. As protein: CAGGDRRNTEAFF. The chain joins TRBV6-6 to TRBJ1-1; TRBD1 aligns across 8 bases. Germline V lookup: CDR1 MNHNY, CDR2 SVGAGI (reference sequence). With V trimmed by 11 bases and J by 1 base, 6 bases remained unmatched. This CDR3 has 13 residues.

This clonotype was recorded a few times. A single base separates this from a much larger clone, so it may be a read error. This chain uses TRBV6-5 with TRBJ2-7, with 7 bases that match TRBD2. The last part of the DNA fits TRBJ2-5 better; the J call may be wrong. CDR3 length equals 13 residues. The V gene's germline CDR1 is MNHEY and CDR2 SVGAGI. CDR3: CASAGGREGTQYF. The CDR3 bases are TGTGCCAGCGCCGGAGGGAGGGAGGGGACCCAGTACTTC.